This record looks at one TCR beta chain sequence and its context. No cognate antigen has been identified for it. The sample holds no much larger clone one base away, and base qualities are not on file. This sample stems from a study of follicular helper T cells after annual influenza vaccination (dated by TCRdb to about 2017). In terms of the full investigation: Blood was collected on days 0, 7 and 28 after each seasonal influenza vaccination. To look at recall of cTfh clones, some subjects were tracked through successive annual vaccinations covering the 2013-2014, 2014-2015 and 2015-2016 seasons. Samples from 2013-2014 were cryopreserved, whereas samples from 2015 were processed immediately after collection. Multi-year samples were obtained from roughly 6 subjects, with two vaccination seasons covered for a few subjects and three seasons covered for two subjects. One week after vaccination, a second recruited cohort of roughly twelve subjects (Table S1) displayed a similar ICOS+CD38+ cTfh response. The investigation overall reported the following: Rare clonotypes could not be sampled because productive TCRB sequences were recovered from only 10-20% of the analyzed cells. ICOS+CD38+ cTfh clonality correlated with the frequency of that population, and its change correlated with the change in circulating plasmablast frequency. A recurrent oligoclonal ICOS+CD38+ cTfh response containing tetramer and AIM influenza-specific clonotypes was recalled by successive annual vaccinations. In evaluating whether influenza clones were enriched, the possibility that the far larger non-cTfh compartments were undersampled could not be ruled out. Day 7 ICOS+CD38+ clones were most often found later in ICOS-CD38- cTfh, suggesting that subset may serve as a memory reservoir.

Seasonal inactivated influenza vaccine (Fluvarix) was administered to adults, and sorted blood CD4 subsets were tracked by TCRB sequencing before and after vaccination. To be eligible, subjects had to live in the community and must not have received influenza vaccine in the previous 6 months. Reasons for exclusion included contraindications to influenza vaccine, substance abuse, HIV/AIDS, active malignancy, immunomodulatory medication, and active illness such as respiratory infection. Between roughly 35 and 100 mL of blood was sampled per time point. PBMC were isolated using Ficoll-Paque PLUS or SepMate separation. As a non-Tfh subset for comparison, CXCR5- memory CD4 T cells were sorted. Cell subsets were sorted from PBMC on a BD FACS Aria before DNA extraction. CDR1 and CDR2 are drawn from the germline V gene (reference sequence): GTSNPN, SVGIG. The CDR3 spans 15 residues, from the cysteine through the phenylalanine. Left in the record is the CDR3 DNA by itself, 45 bases read in frame from the first base. The germline ends are 12 bases apart after V is trimmed by 0 bases and J by 1 base.

The method behind the library was the immunoSEQ multiplex PCR assay. Adaptive Biotechnologies carried out TCRB amplification, library preparation, sequencing and preliminary bioinformatics at Survey level resolution. Turning to the authors' computational methods: Clonality was calculated in R as 1 minus normalized Shannon entropy, and the Gini index was calculated with the R package ineq. To get the overlap score, the summed counts of shared sequences were divided by the total counts of all sequences in both of the compared samples. The significance of shared clonotypes was tested with Fisher's exact test, assuming a theoretical repertoire of 10^7 TCRB sequences. TCRdb holds this immuneACCESS table with in-frame rearrangements only. Some clones are missing; in checked studies, unresolved V genes explain under half, and the rest has no known cause. The DNA was the basis for D and trimming; V, J and clone size are from that table. This sample gives about 10,000 clones in total; roughly 80% of them show up just once. About 0.87% of the sample belongs to the ten largest clones.

The source is an adult who received the influenza vaccine. The sequencing here drew on CXCR5- memory CD4+ T cells sorted from blood, taken 6 weeks after influenza vaccination. Interpreted using the paper, the cell subset or site label stands for: CXCR5- memory CD4 T cells. This sequence uses TRBV30 and TRBJ1-1; no confident D gene assignment can be made. The nucleotides are TGTGCCTGGAGTGTACTTGGGCAGCCGAACACTGAAGCTTTCTTT. Translated, it reads CAWSVLGQPNTEAFF.